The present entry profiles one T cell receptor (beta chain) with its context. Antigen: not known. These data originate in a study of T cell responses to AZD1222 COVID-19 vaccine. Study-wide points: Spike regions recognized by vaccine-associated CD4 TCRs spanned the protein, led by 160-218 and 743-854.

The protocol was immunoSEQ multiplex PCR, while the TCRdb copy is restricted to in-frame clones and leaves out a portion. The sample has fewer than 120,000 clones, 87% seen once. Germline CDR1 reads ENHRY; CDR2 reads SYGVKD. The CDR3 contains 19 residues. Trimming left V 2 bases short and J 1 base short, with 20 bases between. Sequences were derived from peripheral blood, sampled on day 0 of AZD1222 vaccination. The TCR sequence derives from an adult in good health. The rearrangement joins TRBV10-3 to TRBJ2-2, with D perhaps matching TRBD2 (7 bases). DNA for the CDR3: TGTGCCATCAGTGAGGAGGAGGGGGGGACCCAACTGAACACCGGGGAGCTGTTTTTT. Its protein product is CAISEEEGGTQLNTGELFF.